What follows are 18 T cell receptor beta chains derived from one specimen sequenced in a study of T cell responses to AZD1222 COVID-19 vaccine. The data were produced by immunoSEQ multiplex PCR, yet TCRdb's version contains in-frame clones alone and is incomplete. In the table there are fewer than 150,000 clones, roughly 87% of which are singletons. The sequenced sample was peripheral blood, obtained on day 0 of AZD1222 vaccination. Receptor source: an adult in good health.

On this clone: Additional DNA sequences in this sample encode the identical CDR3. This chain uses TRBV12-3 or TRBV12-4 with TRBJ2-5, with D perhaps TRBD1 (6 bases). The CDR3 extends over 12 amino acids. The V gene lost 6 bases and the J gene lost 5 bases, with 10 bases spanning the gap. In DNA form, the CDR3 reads TGTGCCAGCAGATCAGGGGAGGAGACCCAGTACTTC. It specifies CASRSGEETQYF.

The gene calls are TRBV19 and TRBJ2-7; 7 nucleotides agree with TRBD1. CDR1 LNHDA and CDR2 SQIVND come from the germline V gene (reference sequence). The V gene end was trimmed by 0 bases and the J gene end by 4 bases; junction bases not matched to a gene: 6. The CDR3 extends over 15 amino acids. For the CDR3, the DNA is TGTGCCAGTAGTATAGACAAGGGGGCGTTTTACGAGCAGTACTTC. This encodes CASSIDKGAFYEQYF.

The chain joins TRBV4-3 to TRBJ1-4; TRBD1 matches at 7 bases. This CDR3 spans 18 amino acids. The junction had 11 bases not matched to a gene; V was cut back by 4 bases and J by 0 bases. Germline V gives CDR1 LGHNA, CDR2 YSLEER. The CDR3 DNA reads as TGCGCCAGCAGCCCGGGGGGGACAGCCTATTCAACTAATGAAAAACTGTTTTTT. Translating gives CASSPGGTAYSTNEKLFF.

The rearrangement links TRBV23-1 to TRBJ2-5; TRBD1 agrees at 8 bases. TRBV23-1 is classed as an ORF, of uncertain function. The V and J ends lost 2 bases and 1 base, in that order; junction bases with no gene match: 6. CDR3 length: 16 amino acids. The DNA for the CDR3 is TGCGCCAGCAGTCAAAAACGGGACAGGACCCAAGAGACCCAGTACTTC. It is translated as CASSQKRDRTQETQYF.

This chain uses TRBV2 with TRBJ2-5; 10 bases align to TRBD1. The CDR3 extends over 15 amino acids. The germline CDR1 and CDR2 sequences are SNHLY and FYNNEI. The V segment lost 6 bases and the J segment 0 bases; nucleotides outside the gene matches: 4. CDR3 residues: CASSRDRGYQETQYF. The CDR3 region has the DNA TGTGCCAGCAGCCGGGACAGGGGTTACCAAGAGACCCAGTACTTC.

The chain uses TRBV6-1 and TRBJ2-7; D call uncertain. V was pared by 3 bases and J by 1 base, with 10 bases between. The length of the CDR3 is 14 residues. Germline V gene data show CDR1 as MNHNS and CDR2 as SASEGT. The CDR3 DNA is TGTGCCAGCAGTGATTTGGCGGTATCCTACGAGCAGTACTTC. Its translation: CASSDLAVSYEQYF.

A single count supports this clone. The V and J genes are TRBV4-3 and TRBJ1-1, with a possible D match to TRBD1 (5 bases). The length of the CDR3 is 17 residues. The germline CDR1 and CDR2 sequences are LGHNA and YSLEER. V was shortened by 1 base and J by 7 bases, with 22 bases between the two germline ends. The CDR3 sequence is CASSQGLRQRKLLEAFF. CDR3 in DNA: TGCGCCAGCAGCCAAGGCCTCCGACAGAGGAAACTCCTTGAAGCTTTCTTT.

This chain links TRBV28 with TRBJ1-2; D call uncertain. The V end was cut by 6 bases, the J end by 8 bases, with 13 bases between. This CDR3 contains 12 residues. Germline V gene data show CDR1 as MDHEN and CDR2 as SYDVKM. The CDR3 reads CASSPFPLGYTF. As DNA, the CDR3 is TGTGCCAGCAGCCCCTTCCCACTCGGCTACACCTTC.

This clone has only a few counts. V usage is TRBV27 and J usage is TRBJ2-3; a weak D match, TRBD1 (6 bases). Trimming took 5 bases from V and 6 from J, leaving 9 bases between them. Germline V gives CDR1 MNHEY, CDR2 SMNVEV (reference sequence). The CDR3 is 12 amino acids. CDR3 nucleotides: TGTGCCAGCAGTCCCCAGGGGGATACGCAGTATTTT. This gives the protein CASSPQGDTQYF.

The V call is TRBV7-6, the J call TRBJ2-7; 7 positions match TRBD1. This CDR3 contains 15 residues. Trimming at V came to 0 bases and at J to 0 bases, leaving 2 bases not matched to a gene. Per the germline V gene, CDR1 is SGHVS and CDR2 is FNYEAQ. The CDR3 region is CASSLAGDSSYEQYF. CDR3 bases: TGTGCCAGCAGCTTAGCTGGGGACAGCTCCTACGAGCAGTACTTC.

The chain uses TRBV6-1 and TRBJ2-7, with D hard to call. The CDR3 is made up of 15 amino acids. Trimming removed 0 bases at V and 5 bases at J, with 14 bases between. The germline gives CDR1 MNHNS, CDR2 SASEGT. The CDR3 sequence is CASSEAAPTLDEQYF. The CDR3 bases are TGTGCCAGCAGTGAAGCGGCCCCCACCTTGGACGAGCAGTACTTC.

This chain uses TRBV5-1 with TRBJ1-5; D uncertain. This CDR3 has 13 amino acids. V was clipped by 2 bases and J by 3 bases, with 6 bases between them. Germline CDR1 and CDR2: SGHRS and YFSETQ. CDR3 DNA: TGCGCCAGCAGCTTTACAGTCAATCAGCCCCAGCATTTT. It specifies CASSFTVNQPQHF.

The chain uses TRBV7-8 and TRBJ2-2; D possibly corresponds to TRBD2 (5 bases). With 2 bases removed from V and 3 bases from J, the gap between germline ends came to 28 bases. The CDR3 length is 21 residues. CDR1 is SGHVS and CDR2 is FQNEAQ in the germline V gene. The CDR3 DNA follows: TGTGCCAGCAGCTTACACGGACCGCGCTTGGCGGGCCTACGAGACACCGGGGAGCTGTTTTTT. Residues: CASSLHGPRLAGLRDTGELFF.

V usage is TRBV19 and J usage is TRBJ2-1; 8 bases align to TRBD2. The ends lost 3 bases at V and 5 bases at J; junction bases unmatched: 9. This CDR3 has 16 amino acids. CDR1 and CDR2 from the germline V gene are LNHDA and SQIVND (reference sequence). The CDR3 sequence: CASSILDGTRNNEQFF. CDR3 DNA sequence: TGTGCCAGTAGTATCCTCGACGGGACTAGAAACAATGAGCAGTTCTTC.

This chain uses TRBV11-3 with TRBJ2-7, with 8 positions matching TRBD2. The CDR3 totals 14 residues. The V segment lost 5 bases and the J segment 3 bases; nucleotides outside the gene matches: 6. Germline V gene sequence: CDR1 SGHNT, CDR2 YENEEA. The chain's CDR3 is CASSPVGGDYEQYF. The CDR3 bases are TGTGCCAGCAGCCCAGTCGGGGGGGACTACGAGCAGTACTTC.

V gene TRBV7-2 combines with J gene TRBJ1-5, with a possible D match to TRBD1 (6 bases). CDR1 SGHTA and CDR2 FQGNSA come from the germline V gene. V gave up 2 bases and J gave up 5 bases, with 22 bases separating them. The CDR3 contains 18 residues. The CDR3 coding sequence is TGTGCCAGCAGCTTATTCCCCCATGCGGGGGCCCCACATCAGCCCCAGCATTTT. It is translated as CASSLFPHAGAPHQPQHF.

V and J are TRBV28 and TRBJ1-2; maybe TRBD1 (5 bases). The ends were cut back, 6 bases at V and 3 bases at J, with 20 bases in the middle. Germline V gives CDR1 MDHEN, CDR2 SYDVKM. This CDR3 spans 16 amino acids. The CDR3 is CASSPLLTDLYYGYTF. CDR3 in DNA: TGTGCCAGCAGCCCTTTACTGACAGACCTCTACTATGGCTACACCTTC.

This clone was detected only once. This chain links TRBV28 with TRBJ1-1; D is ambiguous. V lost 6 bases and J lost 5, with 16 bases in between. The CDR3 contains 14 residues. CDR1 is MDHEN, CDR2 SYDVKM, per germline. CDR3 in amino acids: CASSLDGYGTEAFF. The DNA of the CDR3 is TGTGCCAGCAGCCTGGACGGCTATGGGACTGAAGCTTTCTTT. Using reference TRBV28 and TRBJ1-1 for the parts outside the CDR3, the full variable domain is DVKVTQSSRYLVKRTGEKVFLECVQDMDHENMFWYRQDPGLGLRLIYFSYDVKMKEKGDIPEGYSVSREKKERFSLILESASTNQTSMYLCASSLDGYGTEAFFGQGTRLTVV.